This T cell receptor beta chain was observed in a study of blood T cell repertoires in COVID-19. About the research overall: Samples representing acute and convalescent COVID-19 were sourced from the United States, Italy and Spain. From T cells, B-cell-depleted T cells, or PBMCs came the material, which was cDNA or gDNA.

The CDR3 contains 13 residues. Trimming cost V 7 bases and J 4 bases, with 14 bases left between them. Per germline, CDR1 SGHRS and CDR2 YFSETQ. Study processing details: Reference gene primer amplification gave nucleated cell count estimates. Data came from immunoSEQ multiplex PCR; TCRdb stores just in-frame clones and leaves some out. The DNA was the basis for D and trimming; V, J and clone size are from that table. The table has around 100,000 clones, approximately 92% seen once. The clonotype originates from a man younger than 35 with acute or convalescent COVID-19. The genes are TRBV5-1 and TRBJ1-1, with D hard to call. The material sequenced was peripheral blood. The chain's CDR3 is CASGESGRTEAFF. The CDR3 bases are TGCGCCAGCGGTGAAAGTGGCCGCACTGAAGCTTTCTTT. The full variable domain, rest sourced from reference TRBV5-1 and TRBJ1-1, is KAGVTQTPRYLIKTRGQQVTLSCSPISGHRSVSWYQQTPGQGLQFLFEYFSETQRNKGNFPGRFSGRQFSNSRSEMNVSTLELGDSALYLCASGESGRTEAFFGQGTRLTVV.